These 2 T cell receptor beta chains originate from one sample sequenced in a study of regulatory T cells in long-lasting Graves disease. Relying on iRepertoire HTBI primers and Arm-PCR of CDR3 regions, the team built TCR beta libraries. TCRdb fed the multiplex PCR reads into MiXCR, producing one record per CDR3 protein. The table includes a few hundred thousand distinct CDR3 sequences, around 15% detected once. Stated time point: newly diagnosed GD, antithyroid drugs for less than 3 months. The TCR library was made from RNA extracted from PBMCs. The data were also submitted as part of a second study, on T cells in Graves' hyperthyroidism and ophthalmopathy.

This sample comprised peripheral blood mononuclear cells (PBMCs), obtained at new diagnosis, from a patient treated with antithyroid drugs. These TCRs come from a woman aged 18 to 35 with Graves disease.

The CDR3 bases are TGTGCCAGCAGCGTAGGTTTGACTGGCTTGACCCGGGTTCGACAAGAGACCCAGTACTTC. Protein: CASSVGLTGLTRVRQETQYF. V is TRBV9 and J is TRBJ2-5, with no clear D. Trimming shortened V by 0 bases and J by 2 bases, and 26 bases separated the two germline ends. CDR1 is SGDLS and CDR2 is YYNGEE in the germline V gene. The CDR3 runs to 20 residues.

The V gene is TRBV19, the J gene TRBJ2-1; D is unresolved. From germline, CDR1 is LNHDA and CDR2 SQIVND (reference sequence). The CDR3 runs 14 residues. With 5 bases removed from V and 4 bases from J, the gap between germline ends came to 12 bases. The CDR3 loop is CASSVSGPYNEQFF. CDR3 DNA: TGTGCCAGTAGTGTCTCCGGGCCGTACAATGAGCAGTTCTTC.